Listed below are T cell receptor beta chains from one sample, sequenced in a study of patients and donors after allogeneic stem cell transplantation. TCRdb ran MiXCR on the RT-PCR reads and lists one entry per CDR3 protein. The sample includes about a million distinct CDR3 sequences, around 17% of them seen just once. Input material: blood, either unsorted or a sorted T cell fraction (not recorded which). The receptors shown here come from a human donor who was either an allogeneic HSCT recipient or a stem cell or donor lymphocyte infusion donor (not recorded which). It is not recorded whose cells these are; they may come from a transplant donor. Each CDR3 is given with its conserved first and last residue. Each record gives: clone size, V gene, D gene, J gene, CDR3 DNA, CDR3 protein. A D gene is named only where the DNA matches it firmly. Some rows have no size entry. The others give once, few or many, or a class for an expanded clone.

clone size: NA; V gene: TRBV20-1; D gene: NA; J gene: TRBJ1-1; CDR3 DNA: TGCAGTGCTTCTATTCGACAGGTCGGAACTGAAGCTTTCTTT; CDR3 protein: CSASIRQVGTEAFF
clone size: NA; V gene: TRBV30; D gene: TRBD2; J gene: TRBJ2-1; CDR3 DNA: TGTGCCTGGCAAGCTAGCGGGCTCTACAATGAGCAGTTCTTC; CDR3 protein: CAWQASGLYNEQFF
clone size: NA; V gene: TRBV7-2; D gene: NA; J gene: TRBJ2-6; CDR3 DNA: TGTGCCAGCAGCTCTCGGGGATCAGGAACTGGGGCCAACGTCCTGACTTTC; CDR3 protein: CASSSRGSGTGANVLTF
clone size: few; V gene: TRBV25-1; D gene: NA; J gene: TRBJ2-7; CDR3 DNA: TGTGCCAGCAGTGAATATAGGTTTACTAGGCCTCCCTACGAGCAGTACTTC; CDR3 protein: CASSEYRFTRPPYEQYF
clone size: many; V gene: TRBV12-3/TRBV12-4; D gene: TRBD2; J gene: TRBJ2-1; CDR3 DNA: TGTGCCAGCAGTTGGCCGGGACTAGCGCGGAAGTCCTATGAGCAGTTCTTC; CDR3 protein: CASSWPGLARKSYEQFF
clone size: few; V gene: TRBV25-1; D gene: TRBD1; J gene: TRBJ1-2; CDR3 DNA: TGTGCCAGCAGTGAACAACAGGGGTATAAGGGCTACACCTTC; CDR3 protein: CASSEQQGYKGYTF
clone size: NA; V gene: TRBV7-2; D gene: NA; J gene: TRBJ1-2; CDR3 DNA: TGTGCCAGCAGCTTCCCAGGGGCGGGTGGCTACACCTTC; CDR3 protein: CASSFPGAGGYTF
clone size: few; V gene: TRBV11-2; D gene: NA; J gene: TRBJ2-7; CDR3 DNA: TGTGCCAGCAGCCTTCAAGGGACGGAAACCTACGAGCAGTACTTC; CDR3 protein: CASSLQGTETYEQYF
clone size: NA; V gene: TRBV2; D gene: NA; J gene: TRBJ1-5; CDR3 DNA: TGTGCCAGCACCCCCTCCCTGGGGGACAATCAGCCCCAGCATTTT; CDR3 protein: CASTPSLGDNQPQHF
clone size: few; V gene: TRBV20-1; D gene: TRBD1; J gene: TRBJ2-3; CDR3 DNA: TGCAGTGCTAGAGATCGCCGGACAGGGGGGGATACGCAGTATTTT; CDR3 protein: CSARDRRTGGDTQYF
clone size: NA; V gene: TRBV20-1; D gene: TRBD2; J gene: TRBJ2-7; CDR3 DNA: TGCAGTGCTAGAGAAGGATCTAGCGGGACCTACGAGCAGTACTTC; CDR3 protein: CSAREGSSGTYEQYF
clone size: many; V gene: TRBV9; D gene: NA; J gene: TRBJ1-1; CDR3 DNA: TGTGCCAGCAGCGTAGGGGGATACACTGAAGCTTTCTTT; CDR3 protein: CASSVGGYTEAFF
clone size: NA; V gene: TRBV6-5; D gene: NA; J gene: TRBJ1-2; CDR3 DNA: TGTGCCAGCAATCAGGGAGGTGGCTACACCTTC; CDR3 protein: CASNQGGGYTF
clone size: NA; V gene: TRBV2; D gene: NA; J gene: TRBJ2-3; CDR3 DNA: TGTGCCAGCAGTGAAGCTGACTTTAGCACAGATACGCAGTATTTT; CDR3 protein: CASSEADFSTDTQYF
clone size: NA; V gene: TRBV28; D gene: NA; J gene: TRBJ1-2; CDR3 DNA: TGTGCCAGCAGTTTACCGAACGGGATATCTATGGCTAGGACCTTC; CDR3 protein: CASSLPNGISMARTF
clone size: NA; V gene: TRBV20-1; D gene: TRBD2; J gene: TRBJ2-7; CDR3 DNA: TGCAGTGCCAACCTCCACGGGACTAGCGGGAGGTACGAGCAGTACTTC; CDR3 protein: CSANLHGTSGRYEQYF
clone size: few; V gene: TRBV10-3; D gene: NA; J gene: TRBJ1-2; CDR3 DNA: TGTGCCATCATGAGAGGGAGGAATGGCTACACCTTC; CDR3 protein: CAIMRGRNGYTF
clone size: few; V gene: TRBV7-6; D gene: TRBD2; J gene: TRBJ2-5; CDR3 DNA: TGTGCCAGCAGCTTAACCTCTAGCGGTTGGAAACAAGAGACCCAGTACTTC; CDR3 protein: CASSLTSSGWKQETQYF
clone size: many; V gene: TRBV12-3/TRBV12-4; D gene: TRBD2; J gene: TRBJ2-7; CDR3 DNA: TGTGCCAGCAAAACTAGCGGCCAAGTCTCATCCTACGAGCAGTACTTC; CDR3 protein: CASKTSGQVSSYEQYF
clone size: NA; V gene: TRBV14; D gene: NA; J gene: TRBJ2-4; CDR3 DNA: TGTGCCAGCAGCCGCTCGACTCGCTCCAACAAAAACATTCAGTACTTC; CDR3 protein: CASSRSTRSNKNIQYF
clone size: NA; V gene: TRBV5-6; D gene: TRBD2; J gene: TRBJ2-1; CDR3 DNA: TGTGCCAGCAGCTTGGGGCTACTAGCGGGAAATAGGAATGAGCAGTTCTTC; CDR3 protein: CASSLGLLAGNRNEQFF
clone size: few; V gene: TRBV10-3; D gene: NA; J gene: TRBJ1-6; CDR3 DNA: TGTGCCATCAGTGAGGGGGCAGGGAACGGTAATTCACCCCTCCACTTT; CDR3 protein: CAISEGAGNGNSPLHF
clone size: NA; V gene: TRBV7-8; D gene: TRBD2; J gene: TRBJ2-7; CDR3 DNA: TGTGCCAGCAGCCCAGTAGCGGGGTACTACGAGCAGTACTTC; CDR3 protein: CASSPVAGYYEQYF
clone size: few; V gene: TRBV6-1; D gene: NA; J gene: TRBJ2-6; CDR3 DNA: TGTGCCAGCAGCTTTGGGTTGGGTATGGCTGGGGCCAACGTCCTGACTTTC; CDR3 protein: CASSFGLGMAGANVLTF
clone size: NA; V gene: TRBV5-8; D gene: NA; J gene: TRBJ1-5; CDR3 DNA: TGTGCCAGCAGCCCGGACGGGAGCGCGGGTCAGCCCCAGCATTTT; CDR3 protein: CASSPDGSAGQPQHF
clone size: NA; V gene: TRBV7-2; D gene: NA; J gene: TRBJ2-4; CDR3 DNA: TGTGCCAGCAGCCCTGGGGCAGGGAGGAGAAGAAACATTCAGTACTTC; CDR3 protein: CASSPGAGRRRNIQYF
clone size: few; V gene: TRBV28; D gene: TRBD1; J gene: TRBJ2-1; CDR3 DNA: TGTGCCAGCAGTTTCTCTCCCGGCCGGGACAGCTCCTACAATGAGCAGTTCTTC; CDR3 protein: CASSFSPGRDSSYNEQFF
clone size: many; V gene: TRBV10-3; D gene: TRBD1; J gene: TRBJ1-2; CDR3 DNA: TGTGCCATCAATGACCGGGACAGGGTTCGGGGCTACACCTTC; CDR3 protein: CAINDRDRVRGYTF
clone size: NA; V gene: TRBV4-3; D gene: NA; J gene: TRBJ1-2; CDR3 DNA: TGCGCCAGCAGCCAAGATCTAGGCAGCCATGGCTACACCTTC; CDR3 protein: CASSQDLGSHGYTF
clone size: many; V gene: TRBV20-1; D gene: NA; J gene: TRBJ2-3; CDR3 DNA: TGCAGTGCTAGAGATAGACAGATCGGAGATACGCAGTATTTT; CDR3 protein: CSARDRQIGDTQYF
clone size: NA; V gene: TRBV5-6; D gene: NA; J gene: TRBJ2-7; CDR3 DNA: TGTGCCAGCAGCTCCGTCAGTGGTTACGAGCAGTACTTC; CDR3 protein: CASSSVSGYEQYF